The rows below give T cell receptor beta chains drawn from one sample of a study of shared clonotypes between healthy human individuals. The assay was immunoSEQ multiplex PCR, and TCRdb's table has in-frame clones only and misses some. The profile shows approximately 2,000,000 clones, 80% to 95% of them singletons. Sequencing used naive CD8+ T cells from PBMCs. Receptor source: a man between 18 and 29 years old in good health. Some clones in this sample may be carry-over from other donors' samples. Each CDR3 is given with its conserved first and last residue. Each record gives: CDR3 DNA, CDR3 protein, clone size, D gene, V gene, J gene. A D gene is named only where the DNA matches it firmly. Not all rows give a size; the values are once, few, many and, for expanded clones, a class.

CDR3 DNA: TGTGCCAGTAGTATAAACGACAGGGGGTTCGATCAGCCCCAGCATTTT
CDR3 protein: CASSINDRGFDQPQHF
clone size: once
D gene: TRBD1
V gene: TRBV19
J gene: TRBJ1-5

CDR3 DNA: TGTGCCAGCAGCTTATTCGTTGGACGCTCCTACAATGAGCAGTTCTTC
CDR3 protein: CASSLFVGRSYNEQFF
clone size: few
D gene: NA
V gene: TRBV11-2
J gene: TRBJ2-1

CDR3 DNA: TGTGCCATCAGTGATATCGGGTCAAATACGCAGTATTTT
CDR3 protein: CAISDIGSNTQYF
clone size: NA
D gene: NA
V gene: TRBV10-3
J gene: TRBJ2-3

CDR3 DNA: TGCGCCAGCAGCTTTGCGGATTACAATGAGCAGTTCTTC
CDR3 protein: CASSFADYNEQFF
clone size: NA
D gene: NA
V gene: TRBV5-1
J gene: TRBJ2-1

CDR3 DNA: TGTGCCAGCAGCTCGACGGTCTATGGCTACACCTTC
CDR3 protein: CASSSTVYGYTF
clone size: NA
D gene: NA
V gene: TRBV7-9
J gene: TRBJ1-2

CDR3 DNA: TGTGCCAGCAGCCAAGATGTAGGGGGGCGGTACTTC
CDR3 protein: CASSQDVGGRYF
clone size: NA
D gene: NA
V gene: TRBV14
J gene: TRBJ2-7

CDR3 DNA: TGTGCCTGGAGTGTAATGAGAATTCGGGATAATGAGCAGTTCTTC
CDR3 protein: CAWSVMRIRDNEQFF
clone size: NA
D gene: NA
V gene: TRBV30
J gene: TRBJ2-1

CDR3 DNA: TGTGCCTCCAGCGGAGGGTCGACTAATGAAAAACTGTTTTTT
CDR3 protein: CASSGGSTNEKLFF
clone size: NA
D gene: NA
V gene: TRBV9
J gene: TRBJ1-4

CDR3 DNA: TGTGCCAGCAGCGCTCCGGGACAGGGGGCTTACACCGGGGAGCTGTTTTTT
CDR3 protein: CASSAPGQGAYTGELFF
clone size: NA
D gene: TRBD1
V gene: TRBV7-3
J gene: TRBJ2-2

CDR3 DNA: TGTGCCAGCAGTTATTTTAAAGCTAACTATGGCTACACCTTC
CDR3 protein: CASSYFKANYGYTF
clone size: NA
D gene: NA
V gene: TRBV28
J gene: TRBJ1-2

CDR3 DNA: TGCAGCGCTCCCGGACAGGGGGGAACTGAAGCTTTCTTT
CDR3 protein: CSAPGQGGTEAFF
clone size: NA
D gene: TRBD1
V gene: TRBV29-1
J gene: TRBJ1-1

CDR3 DNA: TGTGCCAGCAGCGTAGAAGGACTAGCGGGGCCCTACGAGCAGTACTTC
CDR3 protein: CASSVEGLAGPYEQYF
clone size: NA
D gene: TRBD2
V gene: TRBV9
J gene: TRBJ2-7

CDR3 DNA: TGTGCCAGCAGTTTACTCCCGGGACAGAGTAATGAAAAACTGTTTTTT
CDR3 protein: CASSLLPGQSNEKLFF
clone size: NA
D gene: TRBD1
V gene: TRBV27
J gene: TRBJ1-4

CDR3 DNA: TGCGCCAGCAGCCAAGTCGGCCAGGGGATGGATGGCTACACCTTC
CDR3 protein: CASSQVGQGMDGYTF
clone size: NA
D gene: NA
V gene: TRBV4-3
J gene: TRBJ1-2

CDR3 DNA: TGTGCCAGCGCGCCACAACCAGGCGAGCAGTACTTC
CDR3 protein: CASAPQPGEQYF
clone size: NA
D gene: NA
V gene: TRBV25-1
J gene: TRBJ2-7

CDR3 DNA: TGTGCCAGCAGCCAGGGACACGAGCAGTACTTC
CDR3 protein: CASSQGHEQYF
clone size: NA
D gene: NA
V gene: TRBV27
J gene: TRBJ2-7

CDR3 DNA: TGTGCCAGCAGAAAGACAGGGGTGAAGTCCTACGAGCAGTACTTC
CDR3 protein: CASRKTGVKSYEQYF
clone size: once
D gene: TRBD1
V gene: TRBV11-2
J gene: TRBJ2-7

CDR3 DNA: TGTGCCAGCAGCCCGGACAGGGGGAGCACCGGGGAGCTGTTTTTT
CDR3 protein: CASSPDRGSTGELFF
clone size: NA
D gene: TRBD1
V gene: TRBV7-3
J gene: TRBJ2-2

CDR3 DNA: TGTGCCAGCAGCCCCCTCGGTGAGCAGTACTTC
CDR3 protein: CASSPLGEQYF
clone size: NA
D gene: NA
V gene: TRBV7-2
J gene: TRBJ2-7

CDR3 DNA: TGTGCCAGTAGTATGAAAGGGGCGACTGACGAGCAGTACTTC
CDR3 protein: CASSMKGATDEQYF
clone size: NA
D gene: NA
V gene: TRBV19
J gene: TRBJ2-7

CDR3 DNA: TGTGCCAGCAGCGTAGACAGCATTTTTAATGAAAAACTGTTTTTT
CDR3 protein: CASSVDSIFNEKLFF
clone size: NA
D gene: NA
V gene: TRBV7-9
J gene: TRBJ1-4

CDR3 DNA: TGTGCCAAAGAGCCTAGCGGGAGCCCCAATGAGCAGTTCTTC
CDR3 protein: CAKEPSGSPNEQFF
clone size: NA
D gene: TRBD2
V gene: TRBV5-4
J gene: TRBJ2-1

CDR3 DNA: TGTGCCAGCAGTGAAGGGACAAGTAGCAATCAGCCCCAGCATTTT
CDR3 protein: CASSEGTSSNQPQHF
clone size: NA
D gene: NA
V gene: TRBV2
J gene: TRBJ1-5

CDR3 DNA: TGTGCCAGCACCCCCGGGGGCGATGCAACTAATGAAAAACTGTTTTTT
CDR3 protein: CASTPGGDATNEKLFF
clone size: NA
D gene: NA
V gene: TRBV28
J gene: TRBJ1-4

CDR3 DNA: TGTGCCAGCACCCCTGGGGACAGGGGGCATCAGCCCCAGCATTTT
CDR3 protein: CASTPGDRGHQPQHF
clone size: NA
D gene: TRBD1
V gene: TRBV28
J gene: TRBJ1-5

CDR3 DNA: TGTGCCAGCAGCCAGGACCGACTTCCTGTTTATGGCTACACCTTC
CDR3 protein: CASSQDRLPVYGYTF
clone size: NA
D gene: NA
V gene: TRBV14
J gene: TRBJ1-2

CDR3 DNA: TGTGCCAGCAAGATCGGGAGGAACACCGGGGAGCTGTTTTTT
CDR3 protein: CASKIGRNTGELFF
clone size: NA
D gene: NA
V gene: TRBV27
J gene: TRBJ2-2

CDR3 DNA: TGTGCCACCAGCCTTGGGACTAGCATAGGGAAGACCCAGTACTTC
CDR3 protein: CATSLGTSIGKTQYF
clone size: NA
D gene: TRBD2
V gene: TRBV15
J gene: TRBJ2-5

CDR3 DNA: TGTGCCAGCAGTTTGACAGGGGGCAGGCAAGAGACCCAGTACTTC
CDR3 protein: CASSLTGGRQETQYF
clone size: NA
D gene: TRBD1
V gene: TRBV28
J gene: TRBJ2-5

CDR3 DNA: TGTGCCAGCAGTCCGACTAGCCGGGAGACCCAGTACTTC
CDR3 protein: CASSPTSRETQYF
clone size: NA
D gene: TRBD2
V gene: TRBV27
J gene: TRBJ2-5

CDR3 DNA: TGTGCCAGCAGCACACCCGGGGGACAAGAGACCCAGTACTTC
CDR3 protein: CASSTPGGQETQYF
clone size: NA
D gene: NA
V gene: TRBV5-4
J gene: TRBJ2-5

CDR3 DNA: TGTGCCAGCCTAGGGTCGCGGGAGGGCCTGATTAACGGGGAGCTGTTTTTT
CDR3 protein: CASLGSREGLINGELFF
clone size: once
D gene: TRBD2
V gene: TRBV2
J gene: TRBJ2-2

CDR3 DNA: TGTGCCAGCAGCCCCCGACTAGCGGGAGCCGAGCAGTACTTC
CDR3 protein: CASSPRLAGAEQYF
clone size: NA
D gene: TRBD2
V gene: TRBV7-2
J gene: TRBJ2-7

CDR3 DNA: TGTGCCAGCAGCCCCTCCGGCTACGAGCAGTACTTC
CDR3 protein: CASSPSGYEQYF
clone size: NA
D gene: NA
V gene: TRBV11-2
J gene: TRBJ2-7

CDR3 DNA: TGTGCCAGCACCATTTTAAGCGGGAGGGCCGGGAGTGAGCAGTTCTTC
CDR3 protein: CASTILSGRAGSEQFF
clone size: NA
D gene: TRBD2
V gene: TRBV7-8
J gene: TRBJ2-1

CDR3 DNA: TGCGCCAGCGGTGAGGGGGCTCTGAGCAATCAGCCCCAGCATTTT
CDR3 protein: CASGEGALSNQPQHF
clone size: few
D gene: TRBD1
V gene: TRBV10-2
J gene: TRBJ1-5

CDR3 DNA: TGTGCCAGCAGCCCCTACAGGGTGAACACTGAAGCTTTCTTT
CDR3 protein: CASSPYRVNTEAFF
clone size: NA
D gene: NA
V gene: TRBV14
J gene: TRBJ1-1

CDR3 DNA: TGCGCCAGCAGCCAAGACATGGGACAGGGGGCGCGGACTGAAGCTTTCTTT
CDR3 protein: CASSQDMGQGARTEAFF
clone size: NA
D gene: TRBD1
V gene: TRBV4-1
J gene: TRBJ1-1

CDR3 DNA: TGTGCCAGCACCCCCGTCGAGTCACACTCCTACAATGAGCAGTTCTTC
CDR3 protein: CASTPVESHSYNEQFF
clone size: NA
D gene: NA
V gene: TRBV9
J gene: TRBJ2-1

CDR3 DNA: TGTGCCAGCAGCAAAAGGGACTTGGGCACAGATACGCAGTATTTT
CDR3 protein: CASSKRDLGTDTQYF
clone size: NA
D gene: NA
V gene: TRBV21-1
J gene: TRBJ2-3

CDR3 DNA: TGTGCCAGCAGTTTTGTAGGGGCCGAGGCTGAAGCTTTCTTT
CDR3 protein: CASSFVGAEAEAFF
clone size: NA
D gene: NA
V gene: TRBV28
J gene: TRBJ1-1

CDR3 DNA: TGTGCCAGCAGCTCCGCCGCGGGGGCGCGTCCCCCAGATACGCAGTATTTT
CDR3 protein: CASSSAAGARPPDTQYF
clone size: once
D gene: NA
V gene: TRBV5-6
J gene: TRBJ2-3

CDR3 DNA: TGTGCCAGCACCATGGGGAGGGAGCTCTACAATGAGCAGTTCTTC
CDR3 protein: CASTMGRELYNEQFF
clone size: NA
D gene: TRBD2
V gene: TRBV6-5
J gene: TRBJ2-1

CDR3 DNA: TGTGCCAGCAGTTTCACGGGGAACACTGAAGCTTTCTTT
CDR3 protein: CASSFTGNTEAFF
clone size: NA
D gene: NA
V gene: TRBV6-5
J gene: TRBJ1-1

CDR3 DNA: TGTGCCAGCAGCTTGGAGCCAGAACCACAAGAGACCCAGTACTTC
CDR3 protein: CASSLEPEPQETQYF
clone size: NA
D gene: NA
V gene: TRBV5-4
J gene: TRBJ2-5

CDR3 DNA: TGTGCCAGCAGTTTGGCGGGACCCGCCTACGAGCAGTACTTC
CDR3 protein: CASSLAGPAYEQYF
clone size: NA
D gene: NA
V gene: TRBV27
J gene: TRBJ2-7

CDR3 DNA: TGTGCCAGCAGTAGGATTCTAGCGGGAGGACCCTACGAGCAGTACTTC
CDR3 protein: CASSRILAGGPYEQYF
clone size: NA
D gene: TRBD2
V gene: TRBV27
J gene: TRBJ2-7

CDR3 DNA: TGTGCCAGCAGTTTGGATTGGGGGGAAGGCGAAGCTTTCTTT
CDR3 protein: CASSLDWGEGEAFF
clone size: few
D gene: NA
V gene: TRBV27
J gene: TRBJ1-1